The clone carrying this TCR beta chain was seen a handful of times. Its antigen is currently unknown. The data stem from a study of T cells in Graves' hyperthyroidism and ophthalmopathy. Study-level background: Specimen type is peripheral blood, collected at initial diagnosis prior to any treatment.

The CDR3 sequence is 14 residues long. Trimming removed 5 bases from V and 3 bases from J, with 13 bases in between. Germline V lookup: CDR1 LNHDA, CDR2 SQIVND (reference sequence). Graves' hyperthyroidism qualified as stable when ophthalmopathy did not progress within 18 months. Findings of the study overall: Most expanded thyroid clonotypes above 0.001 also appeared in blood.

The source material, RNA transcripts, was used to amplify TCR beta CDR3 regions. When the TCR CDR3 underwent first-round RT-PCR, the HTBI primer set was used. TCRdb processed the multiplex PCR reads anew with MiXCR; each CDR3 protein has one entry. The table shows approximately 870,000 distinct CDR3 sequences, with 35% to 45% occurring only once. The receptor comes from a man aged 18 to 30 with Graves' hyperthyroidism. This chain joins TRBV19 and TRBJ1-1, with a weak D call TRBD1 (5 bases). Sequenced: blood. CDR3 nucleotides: TGTGCCAGTAGTCAGGGTTACCCCTACACTGAAGCTTTCTTT. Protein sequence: CASSQGYPYTEAFF.